The 9 T cell receptor beta chains in this list originate from one sample, sequenced in a study of T cells in Graves' hyperthyroidism and ophthalmopathy. The investigators amplified TCR beta CDR3 regions from RNA transcripts. The TCR CDR3 was amplified in a first-round RT-PCR using the HTBI primer set. Each CDR3 protein is one row after TCRdb ran MiXCR on the multiplex PCR reads. The sample has about 560,000 distinct CDR3 sequences, approximately 44% seen once. Sequencing input: peripheral blood or thyroid tissue (not recorded which). These receptors were collected from a woman aged 18-29 years with Graves' hyperthyroidism.

This clonotype has more than one count but fewer than ten. This chain uses TRBV7-9 with TRBJ2-7; either TRBD1 or TRBD2 may supply D (5 bases each). The germline V and J ends were trimmed by 5 bases and 2 bases, with 16 bases remaining between them. Germline V gene sequence: CDR1 SEHNR, CDR2 FQNEAQ (reference sequence). This CDR3 has 15 amino acids. The CDR3 region has the DNA TGTGCCAGCAGCCCGGTAGGGGTGGGACCCTACGAGCAGTACTTC. It encodes CASSPVGVGPYEQYF.

J is TRBJ1-1 and V is TRBV12-3 or TRBV12-4; no clear D gene. The germline V and J ends were trimmed by 5 bases and 5 bases, with 12 bases remaining between them. This CDR3 is built from 13 residues. CDR3: CASSKEKETEAFF. The CDR3 region has the DNA TGTGCCAGCAGTAAAGAGAAGGAGACTGAAGCTTTCTTT.

The chain links TRBV15 to TRBJ1-5; no definite D call. Trimming shortened V by 3 bases and J by 14 bases, and 11 bases separated the two germline ends. Per the germline V gene, CDR1 is LNHNV and CDR2 is YYDKDF (reference sequence). The CDR3 runs to 11 residues. CDR3 region: CATSRARYEHF. CDR3 in DNA: TGTGCCACCAGCAGGGCCCGTTACGAGCATTTT.

The gene calls are TRBV15 and TRBJ1-1, with TRBD1 matching 8 bases. This CDR3 spans 16 amino acids. The V segment lost 4 bases and the J segment 3 bases; nucleotides outside the gene matches: 10. Germline V gene lookup returns CDR1 LNHNV and CDR2 YYDKDF (reference sequence). As DNA, the CDR3 is TGTGCCACCAGCAAACCGACAGGGGTAGGATACACTGAAGCTTTCTTT. Encoded protein: CATSKPTGVGYTEAFF.

This clonotype occurred many times. CDR3 sequence reads: CATSDPDSNRYGYTF. The CDR3 DNA sequence: TGTGCCACCAGTGATCCGGACAGCAACCGCTATGGCTACACCTTC. This rearrangement joins TRBV24-1 to TRBJ1-2; D perhaps matches TRBD1 (6 bases). This CDR3 has 15 amino acids. The V end lost 3 bases, the J end lost 4 bases, and 14 bases lay between the germline ends. Germline CDR1 KGHDR, CDR2 SFDVKD.

This clonotype showed up just once. This chain links TRBV10-3 with TRBJ1-5; 9 bases agree with TRBD1. V dropped 0 bases and J dropped 2; count of bases not matched to a gene: 2. This CDR3 has 16 amino acids. Germline V gene data show CDR1 as ENHRY and CDR2 as SYGVKD. CDR3 sequence (DNA): TGTGCCATCAGTGAGTCCGGGACAGGGCGCAATCAGCCCCAGCATTTT. This encodes CAISESGTGRNQPQHF.

Concerning this clonotype itself: A single base separates this from a much larger clone, so it may be a read error. The chain recombines TRBV11-1 with TRBJ1-4; TRBD1 is a possible D gene (5 bases). This CDR3 has 14 residues. Germline V CDR1 and CDR2: SGHAT, FQDESV (reference sequence). Trimming removed 6 bases from V and 7 bases from J, with 15 bases in between. The CDR3 spells CASSFSTETEKLFF. DNA of the CDR3: TGTGCCAGCAGTTTTTCGACAGAAACTGAAAAACTGTTTTTT.

This clonotype was counted a few times. The chain carries TRBV25-1 and TRBJ1-4; 7 bases are shared with TRBD1. V trimming: 6 bases; J trimming: 0 bases; junction bases outside the gene matches: 7. The CDR3 is made up of 16 amino acids. The germline gives CDR1 MGHDK, CDR2 SYGVNS. The DNA of the CDR3 is TGTGCCAGCAGCACCCGACAGGGTGCAACTAATGAAAAACTGTTTTTT. This encodes CASSTRQGATNEKLFF.

The chain's CDR3 is CSQVRAGSGYTF. The CDR3 DNA is TGCAGCCAAGTACGGGCAGGGAGTGGCTACACCTTC. The chain is built from TRBV29-1 and TRBJ1-2; D might be TRBD1 (5 bases). The CDR3 is 12 amino acids. Looked up from germline, CDR1 is SQVTM and CDR2 is ANQGSEA. Trimming removed 8 bases at V and 7 bases at J, with 17 bases between.